This entry is about one T cell receptor beta chain. The CDR3 sequence is 16 residues long. Trimming left V 0 bases short and J 4 bases short, with 13 bases between. Looked up from germline, CDR1 is SGHNT and CDR2 is YYREEE (reference sequence). In the study's own analysis: Scientists estimated how many nucleated cells there were by amplifying reference gene primers. Profiled with immunoSEQ multiplex PCR; TCRdb holds only in-frame clones, not every one. The DNA was the basis for D and trimming; V, J and clone size are from that table. Among about 160,000 clones listed, approximately 78% were seen once. The data belong to a study of blood T cell repertoires in COVID-19. Study-level background: Both acute and convalescent COVID-19 samples were obtained from the United States, Italy and Spain. The analysed material was cDNA or gDNA that came from T cells, B-cell-depleted T cells, or PBMCs.

The clonotype comes from a human donor in a cohort sampled during active COVID-19. Sample: peripheral blood. The gene calls are TRBV5-4 and TRBJ2-2, with D tentatively TRBD2 (6 bases). In nucleotides, the CDR3 is TGTGCCAGCAGCTTGGGGGCAGGGCGGGGCACCGGGGAGCTGTTTTTT. It encodes CASSLGAGRGTGELFF.